The 26 T cell receptor beta chains in this list originate from one sample, sequenced in a study of CD8 T cells in ankylosing spondylitis. A single record per CDR3 protein comes from TCRdb applying MiXCR to the 5' RACE reads. The sample contains approximately 250,000 distinct CDR3 sequences, 8% to 10% of which appear only once. The sequencing input was blood, either unsorted or a sorted T cell fraction (not recorded which). The receptors were sampled from a female donor with ankylosing spondylitis or in good health (not recorded which).

Ten or more counts support this clonotype. The V call is TRBV27, the J call TRBJ1-6; weak D call: TRBD1 (5 bases). This CDR3 contains 15 residues. CDR1 MNHEY and CDR2 SMNVEV come from the germline V gene (reference sequence). V lost 3 bases and J 9 bases, leaving 15 bases between the germline ends. The CDR3 bases are TGTGCCAGCAGTTTTTTACGAGCTGGGGGTTCACCCCTCCACTTT. It is translated as CASSFLRAGGSPLHF.

This clonotype was observed at least ten times. The chain employs TRBV20-1 and TRBJ2-1, with 7 nucleotides matching TRBD2. The germline gives CDR1 DFQATT, CDR2 SNEGSKA (reference sequence). Trimming at V came to 0 bases and at J to 3 bases, leaving 17 bases not matched to a gene. The CDR3 extends over 19 amino acids. As DNA, the CDR3 is TGCAGTGCTAGAGATCTGGGACGGGAGGATCCCACGGGCTACAATGAGCAGTTCTTC. Translated, it gives CSARDLGREDPTGYNEQFF.

There are many counts of this clonotype. The gene calls are TRBV4-3 and TRBJ1-5; D might be TRBD1 (6 bases). Looked up from germline, CDR1 is LGHNA and CDR2 is YSLEER. There are 15 residues in the CDR3. With 2 bases removed from V and 2 bases from J, the gap between germline ends came to 10 bases. The CDR3 is CASSQTGFGNQPQHF. CDR3 in DNA: TGCGCCAGCAGCCAAACAGGGTTTGGCAATCAGCCCCAGCATTTT.

Ten or more counts support this clonotype. The rearrangement links TRBV20-1 to TRBJ2-5; possibly TRBD2 for D (6 bases). V was cut by 2 bases and J by 5 bases, with 15 bases left in between. CDR1 and CDR2 (germline): DFQATT, SNEGSKA (reference sequence). This CDR3 is 14 amino acids long. The CDR3 spells CSARRRASGETQYF. The DNA of the CDR3 is TGCAGTGCTAGAAGGAGGGCTAGTGGGGAGACCCAGTACTTC.

The table lists this clonotype with many counts. The chain carries TRBV20-1 and TRBJ2-1; the match to TRBD2 covers 11 bases. This CDR3 spans 14 amino acids. Trimming cost V 0 bases and J 8 bases; bases outside gene matches: 3. CDR1 DFQATT and CDR2 SNEGSKA come from the germline V gene (reference sequence). CDR3 sequence: CSARDSGRVHEQFF. The CDR3 DNA is TGCAGTGCTAGAGATAGCGGGAGGGTCCATGAGCAGTTCTTC.

Of note for this clonotype: A much bigger clone sits one base away, suggesting this may be a read error. The chain couples TRBV29-1 to TRBJ2-2; possibly TRBD1 for D (6 bases). From germline, CDR1 is SQVTM and CDR2 ANQGSEA. The CDR3 spans 11 residues. CDR3 sequence: CSVRDTVELFF. Here the CDR3 DNA reads TGCAGCGTTAGGGACACCGTGGAGCTGTTTTTT.

V usage is TRBV30 and J usage is TRBJ2-3; D is possibly TRBD1 (6 bases). Germline values: CDR1 GTSNPN, CDR2 SVGIG (reference sequence). Trimming took 0 bases from V and 1 from J, leaving 17 bases between them. CDR3 length: 17 residues. CDR3 amino acids: CAWSVRQAGAGTDTQYF. The CDR3 coding sequence is TGTGCCTGGAGTGTACGACAGGCAGGGGCCGGCACAGATACGCAGTATTTT.

The table lists this clonotype with many counts. V is TRBV24-1 and J is TRBJ2-3, with 7 bases fitting TRBD1. Trimming cost V 7 bases and J 0 bases; bases outside gene matches: 9. The CDR3 has 16 amino acids. The V gene's germline CDR1 is KGHDR and CDR2 SFDVKD. DNA for the CDR3: TGTGCCACCAGCCTCCGGGACAGCTCTAGCACAGATACGCAGTATTTT. Translating gives CATSLRDSSSTDTQYF.

This clonotype occurred many times. The chain employs TRBV6-1 and TRBJ2-5; tentative D call: TRBD2 (6 bases). The CDR3 length is 17 residues. Trimming removed 6 bases at V and 2 bases at J, with 22 bases between. Germline loops: CDR1 MNHNS, CDR2 SASEGT. In DNA, the CDR3 is TGTGCCAGCAGGGTCCGGGACTTACCGAAATTACAAGAGACCCAGTACTTC. Protein: CASRVRDLPKLQETQYF.

The J gene is TRBJ1-1, the V gene TRBV7-9; D is ambiguous. This CDR3 is built from 11 residues. V gave up 7 bases and J gave up 7 bases, with 10 bases separating them. Germline lookup yields CDR1 SEHNR and CDR2 FQNEAQ (reference sequence). For the CDR3, the DNA is TGTGCCAGCACTCAGAGGGTTGAAGCTTTCTTT. This sequence encodes CASTQRVEAFF.

This clonotype has a count of ten or more. The chain is built from TRBV12-3 or TRBV12-4 and TRBJ1-6; a possible D gene is TRBD1 (6 bases). This CDR3 contains 14 residues. The V end lost 3 bases, the J end lost 10 bases, and 13 bases lay between the germline ends. The CDR3: CASSFVQGKSPLHF. The CDR3, as DNA: TGTGCCAGCAGTTTCGTTCAGGGGAAGTCACCCCTCCACTTT.

The chain carries TRBV3-1 and TRBJ2-5; 7 bases are shared with TRBD1. V lost 1 base and J lost 4; bases outside the gene matches: 12. Germline V gene data show CDR1 as LGHDT and CDR2 as YNNKEL (reference sequence). This CDR3 is built from 17 residues. CDR3 sequence: CASSQVSGGISRETQYF. The CDR3 nucleotides read TGTGCCAGCAGCCAAGTCTCAGGGGGAATTAGTCGAGAGACCCAGTACTTC.

There are many counts of this clonotype. The rearrangement joins TRBV12-3 or TRBV12-4 to TRBJ1-4; D remains ambiguous. With 4 bases removed from V and 7 bases from J, the gap between germline ends came to 16 bases. This CDR3 is built from 15 residues. The CDR3 protein is CASSSRGATGEKLFF. CDR3 nucleotides: TGTGCCAGCAGTTCCCGGGGAGCGACGGGTGAAAAACTGTTTTTT.

This clonotype has ten or more counts. V is TRBV29-1 and J is TRBJ1-1; D gene unclear. The germline V and J ends were trimmed by 4 bases and 3 bases, with 9 bases remaining between them. The CDR3 is 12 residues long. Germline-derived CDR1 and CDR2 are SQVTM and ANQGSEA. The CDR3 DNA reads as TGCAGCGTTGTGGTCTCGGACACTGAAGCTTTCTTT. It codes for CSVVVSDTEAFF.

There are many counts of this clonotype. The chain joins TRBV11-1 to TRBJ2-7; 9 nucleotides match TRBD2. In germline, CDR1 is SGHAT, CDR2 FQDESV (reference sequence). This CDR3 comprises 18 residues. Losses at the gene ends were 0 bases for V and 0 bases for J; bases not matched to a gene: 9. The CDR3 loop is CASSLAVGLAGSSYEQYF. The DNA of the CDR3 is TGTGCCAGCAGCTTAGCGGTGGGGCTAGCGGGATCCTCCTACGAGCAGTACTTC. Combining the CDR3 with reference TRBV11-1 and TRBJ2-7 gives the whole variable domain EAEVAQSPRYKITEKSQAVAFWCDPISGHATLYWYRQILGQGPELLVQFQDESVVDDSQLPKDRFSAERLKGVDSTLKIQPAELGDSAMYLCASSLAVGLAGSSYEQYFGPGTRLTVT.

This clonotype was found a few times. The chain is built from TRBV7-2 and TRBJ2-2; no clear D gene. The germline gives CDR1 SGHTA, CDR2 FQGNSA. Trimming shortened V by 3 bases and J by 5 bases, and 7 bases separated the two germline ends. The CDR3 is made up of 13 amino acids. The CDR3 protein is CASSFLGTGELFF. The DNA for the CDR3 is TGTGCCAGCAGCTTCTTGGGAACCGGGGAGCTGTTTTTT.

This clonotype was observed at least ten times. The CDR3 sequence: CASSLLISGSGNTIYF. The CDR3 DNA sequence: TGTGCCAGCAGCTTATTGATCAGTGGCTCTGGAAACACCATATATTTT. The chain recombines TRBV7-2 with TRBJ1-3; D call uncertain. Germline lookup yields CDR1 SGHTA and CDR2 FQGNSA. The V gene lost 2 bases and the J gene lost 0 bases, with 11 bases spanning the gap. CDR3 length: 16 amino acids.

This clonotype has ten or more counts. The V gene is TRBV6-2 or TRBV6-3, the J gene TRBJ2-1, with D unresolved. The V end lost 10 bases, the J end lost 4 bases, and 8 bases lay between the germline ends. Germline loops: CDR1 MNHEY, CDR2 SVGEGT. The CDR3 is made up of 11 amino acids. The CDR3: CAIRNYNEQFF. The CDR3 DNA sequence: TGTGCCATCCGTAATTACAATGAGCAGTTCTTC.

The sample holds many counts of this clonotype. The V call is TRBV20-1, the J call TRBJ1-2, with D unclear. The CDR3 length is 13 residues. Germline lookup yields CDR1 DFQATT and CDR2 SNEGSKA (reference sequence). The ends were cut back, 5 bases at V and 0 bases at J, with 10 bases in the middle. The CDR3 reads CSAPAGANYGYTF. CDR3 DNA sequence: TGCAGTGCTCCCGCTGGCGCTAACTATGGCTACACCTTC.

V gene TRBV12-3 or TRBV12-4 combines with J gene TRBJ2-1, with D hard to call. The CDR3 runs 15 residues. Trimming removed 2 bases from V and 0 bases from J, with 8 bases in between. CDR3 amino acids: CASSLRQPSYNEQFF. The CDR3 region has the DNA TGTGCCAGCAGTTTAAGGCAGCCCTCCTACAATGAGCAGTTCTTC.

Points on this clonotype: The junction departs from germline at one end; a sequencing error may be responsible. The rearrangement links TRBV29-1 to TRBJ2-2; 9 bases map to TRBD1. CDR1 SQVTM and CDR2 ANQGSEA come from the germline V gene. This CDR3 region has 13 residues. The CDR3 DNA is TGCACCGTTCGGGACAGGGCAGAGGGGGAGCTGTTTTTT. Its translation: CTVRDRAEGELFF.

This clonotype was observed a few times. The CDR3 DNA reads TGTGCCAGCAGCTTTCAAAAGGGAGGAGGCAATGAGCAGTTCTTC. It specifies CASSFQKGGGNEQFF. The chain uses TRBV7-9 and TRBJ2-1, with D tentatively TRBD2 (6 bases). The CDR3 contains 15 residues. V was clipped by 3 bases and J by 6 bases, with 15 bases between them. The germline V gene encodes CDR1 SEHNR and CDR2 FQNEAQ (reference sequence).

The rearrangement links TRBV7-2 to TRBJ2-4, with D perhaps TRBD2 (5 bases). The CDR3 covers 14 residues. Looked up from germline, CDR1 is SGHTA and CDR2 is FQGNSA. Deletions cut 5 bases from V and 7 bases from J, with 15 bases between. CDR3 in DNA: TGTGCCAGCAGCCTCGGACTCGCCCCCAACATTCAGTACTTC. Residues: CASSLGLAPNIQYF.

The chain uses TRBV20-1 and TRBJ2-1; D gene uncertain. The CDR3 runs to 12 residues. Germline V CDR1 and CDR2: DFQATT, SNEGSKA (reference sequence). The V gene lost 2 bases and the J gene lost 7 bases, with 9 bases spanning the gap. In nucleotides, the CDR3 is TGCAGTGCTAGAAAGGCTCTGAATGAGCAGTTCTTC. It is translated as CSARKALNEQFF.

This clonotype was counted ten times or more. A read error is possible here, since a much larger clone lies one base away. This chain connects TRBV7-6 to TRBJ2-3; no reliable D call. This CDR3 region has 12 residues. CDR1 and CDR2 (germline): SGHVS, FNYEAQ. The CDR3 loop is CVSSLSGDTQYF. The DNA for the CDR3 is TGTGTCAGCAGCCTGAGTGGAGATACGCAGTATTTT.

This clonotype was seen repeatedly, ten times or more. The gene calls are TRBV29-1 and TRBJ2-1, with TRBD2 identical over 7 bases. The germline CDR1 and CDR2 sequences are SQVTM and ANQGSEA. This CDR3 contains 13 residues. The J segment lost 8 bases and the V segment lost 5 bases, leaving 9 bases of the junction unmatched. The CDR3 DNA follows: TGCAGCGTTCAGGGCGGGAGTAAGGATGAGCAGTTCTTC. Protein: CSVQGGSKDEQFF.